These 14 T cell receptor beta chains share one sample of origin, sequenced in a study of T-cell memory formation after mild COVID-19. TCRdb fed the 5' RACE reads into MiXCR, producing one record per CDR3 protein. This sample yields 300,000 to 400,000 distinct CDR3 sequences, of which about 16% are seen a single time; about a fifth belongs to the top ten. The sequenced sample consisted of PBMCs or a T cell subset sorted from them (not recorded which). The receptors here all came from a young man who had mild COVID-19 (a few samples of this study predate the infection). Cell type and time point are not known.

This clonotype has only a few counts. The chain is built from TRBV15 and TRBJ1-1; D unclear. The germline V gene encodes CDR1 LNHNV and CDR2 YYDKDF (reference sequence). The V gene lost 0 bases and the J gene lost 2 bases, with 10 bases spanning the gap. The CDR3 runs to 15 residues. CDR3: CATSRDRMVNTEAFF. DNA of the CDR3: TGTGCCACCAGCAGAGATCGAATGGTAAACACTGAAGCTTTCTTT.

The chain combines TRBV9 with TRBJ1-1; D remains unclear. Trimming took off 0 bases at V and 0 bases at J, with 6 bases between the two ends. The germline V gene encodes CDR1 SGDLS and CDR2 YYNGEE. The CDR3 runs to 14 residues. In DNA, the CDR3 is TGTGCCAGCAGCGTAGAAGCCCTGAACACTGAAGCTTTCTTT. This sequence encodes CASSVEALNTEAFF.

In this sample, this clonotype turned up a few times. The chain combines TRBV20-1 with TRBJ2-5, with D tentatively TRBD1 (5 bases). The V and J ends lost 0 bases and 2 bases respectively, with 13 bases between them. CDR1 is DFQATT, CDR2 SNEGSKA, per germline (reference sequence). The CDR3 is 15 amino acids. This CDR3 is CSARDWQGLQETQYF. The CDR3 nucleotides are TGCAGTGCTAGAGATTGGCAGGGATTACAAGAGACCCAGTACTTC.

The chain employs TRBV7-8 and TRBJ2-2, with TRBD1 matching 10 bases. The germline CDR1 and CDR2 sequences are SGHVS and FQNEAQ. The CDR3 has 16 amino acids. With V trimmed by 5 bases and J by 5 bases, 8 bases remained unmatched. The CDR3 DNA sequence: TGTGCCAGCAGCCGTATAGACAGGGGGCTTACCGGGGAGCTGTTTTTT. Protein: CASSRIDRGLTGELFF.

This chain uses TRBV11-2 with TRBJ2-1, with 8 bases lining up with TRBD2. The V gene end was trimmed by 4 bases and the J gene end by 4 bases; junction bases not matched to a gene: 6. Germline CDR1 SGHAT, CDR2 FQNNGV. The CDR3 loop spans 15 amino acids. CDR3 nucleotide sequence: TGTGCCAGCAGCTCGGGACTAGGGGGGTACAATGAGCAGTTCTTC. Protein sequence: CASSSGLGGYNEQFF.

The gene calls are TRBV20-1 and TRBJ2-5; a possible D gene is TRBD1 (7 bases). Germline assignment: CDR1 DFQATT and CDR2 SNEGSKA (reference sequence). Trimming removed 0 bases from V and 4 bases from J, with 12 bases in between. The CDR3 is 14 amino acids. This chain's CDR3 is CSARDPRGAETQYF. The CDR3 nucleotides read TGCAGTGCTAGAGACCCCAGGGGGGCAGAGACCCAGTACTTC.

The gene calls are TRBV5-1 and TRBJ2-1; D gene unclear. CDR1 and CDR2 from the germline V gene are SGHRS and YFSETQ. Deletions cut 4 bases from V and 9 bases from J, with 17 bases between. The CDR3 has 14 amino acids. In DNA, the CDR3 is TGCGCCAGCAGCCCCCCCAGGTTGAGGAGTGAGCAGTTCTTC. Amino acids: CASSPPRLRSEQFF.

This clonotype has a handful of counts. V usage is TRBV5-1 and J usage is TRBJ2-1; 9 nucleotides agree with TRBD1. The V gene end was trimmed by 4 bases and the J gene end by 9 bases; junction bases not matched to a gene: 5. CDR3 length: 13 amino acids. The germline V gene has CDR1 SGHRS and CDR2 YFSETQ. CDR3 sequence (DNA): TGCGCCAGCAGCCCTACAGGGGGCAGTGAGCAGTTCTTC. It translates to CASSPTGGSEQFF.

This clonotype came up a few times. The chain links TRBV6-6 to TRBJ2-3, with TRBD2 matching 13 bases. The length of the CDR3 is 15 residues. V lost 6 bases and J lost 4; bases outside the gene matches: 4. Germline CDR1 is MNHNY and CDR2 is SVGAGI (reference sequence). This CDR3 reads CASSQLAGGSDTQYF. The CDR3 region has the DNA TGTGCCAGCAGCCAACTAGCGGGGGGGTCAGATACGCAGTATTTT.

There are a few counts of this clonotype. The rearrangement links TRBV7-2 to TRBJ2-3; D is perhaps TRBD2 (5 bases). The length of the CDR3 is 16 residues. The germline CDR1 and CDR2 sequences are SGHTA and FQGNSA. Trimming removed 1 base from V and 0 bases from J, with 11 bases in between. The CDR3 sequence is CASSLDSPGSTDTQYF. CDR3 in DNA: TGTGCCAGCAGCTTAGATTCGCCGGGGAGCACAGATACGCAGTATTTT.

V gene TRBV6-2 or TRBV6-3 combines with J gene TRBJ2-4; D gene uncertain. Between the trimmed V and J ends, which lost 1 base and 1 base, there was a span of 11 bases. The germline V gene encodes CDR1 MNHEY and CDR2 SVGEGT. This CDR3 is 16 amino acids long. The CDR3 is CASSYWALVAKNIQYF. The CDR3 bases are TGTGCCAGCAGTTACTGGGCCCTGGTGGCCAAAAACATTCAGTACTTC.

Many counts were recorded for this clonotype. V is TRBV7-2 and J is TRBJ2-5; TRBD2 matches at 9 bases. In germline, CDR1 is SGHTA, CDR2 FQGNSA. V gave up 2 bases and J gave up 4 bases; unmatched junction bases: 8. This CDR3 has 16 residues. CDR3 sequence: CASSLLAGGAGETQYF. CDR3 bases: TGTGCCAGCAGCTTACTCGCGGGGGGGGCCGGAGAGACCCAGTACTTC.

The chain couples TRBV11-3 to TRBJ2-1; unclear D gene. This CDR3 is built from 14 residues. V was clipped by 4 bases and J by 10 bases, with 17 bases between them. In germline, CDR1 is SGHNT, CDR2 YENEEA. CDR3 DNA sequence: TGTGCCAGCAGCTCACATGCCGGGCCGAGGGAGCAGTTCTTC. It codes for CASSSHAGPREQFF.

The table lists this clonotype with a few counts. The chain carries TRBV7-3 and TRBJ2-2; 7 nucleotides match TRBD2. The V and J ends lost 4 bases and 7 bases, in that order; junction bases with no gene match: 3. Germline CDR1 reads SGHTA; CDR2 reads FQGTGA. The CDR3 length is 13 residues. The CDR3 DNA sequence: TGTGCCAGCAGCTCCGGGGGGAGCGGGGAGCTGTTTTTT. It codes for CASSSGGSGELFF.